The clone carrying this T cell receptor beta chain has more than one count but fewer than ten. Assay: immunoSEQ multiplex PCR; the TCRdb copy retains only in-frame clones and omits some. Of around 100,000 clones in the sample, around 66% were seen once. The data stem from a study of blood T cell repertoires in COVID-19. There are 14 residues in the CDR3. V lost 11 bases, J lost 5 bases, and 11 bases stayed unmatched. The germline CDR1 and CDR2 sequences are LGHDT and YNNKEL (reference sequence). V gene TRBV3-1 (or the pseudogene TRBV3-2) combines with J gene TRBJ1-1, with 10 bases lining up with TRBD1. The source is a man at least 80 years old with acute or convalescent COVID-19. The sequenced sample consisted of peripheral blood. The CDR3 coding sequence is TGTGCCTCGTCCGGGACAGGGGTTGGAACTGAAGCTTTCTTT. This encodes CASSGTGVGTEAFF.